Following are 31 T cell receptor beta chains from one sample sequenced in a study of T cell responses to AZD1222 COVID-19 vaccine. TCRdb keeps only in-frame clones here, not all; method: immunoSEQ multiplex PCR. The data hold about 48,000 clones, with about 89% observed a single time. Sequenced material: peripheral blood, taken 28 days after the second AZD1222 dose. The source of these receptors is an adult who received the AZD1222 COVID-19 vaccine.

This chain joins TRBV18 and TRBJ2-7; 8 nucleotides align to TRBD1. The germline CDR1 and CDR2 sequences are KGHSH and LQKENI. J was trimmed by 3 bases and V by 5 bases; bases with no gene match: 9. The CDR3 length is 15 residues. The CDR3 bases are TGTGCCAGCTCAGGGGGGACAGGAGTTGTCTACGAGCAGTACTTC. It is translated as CASSGGTGVVYEQYF.

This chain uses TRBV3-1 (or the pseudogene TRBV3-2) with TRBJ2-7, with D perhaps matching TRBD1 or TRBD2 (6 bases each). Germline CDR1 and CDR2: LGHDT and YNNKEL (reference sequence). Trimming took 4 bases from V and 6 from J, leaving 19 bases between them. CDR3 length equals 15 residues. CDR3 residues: CASSLLGGAVVEQYF. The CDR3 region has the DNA TGTGCCAGCAGCCTATTGGGGGGCGCGGTTGTCGAGCAGTACTTC.

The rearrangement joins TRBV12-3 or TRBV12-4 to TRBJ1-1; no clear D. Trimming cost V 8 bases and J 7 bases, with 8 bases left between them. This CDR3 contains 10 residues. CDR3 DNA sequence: TGTGCCAGCTTCCAACTTGAAGCTTTCTTT. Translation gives CASFQLEAFF.

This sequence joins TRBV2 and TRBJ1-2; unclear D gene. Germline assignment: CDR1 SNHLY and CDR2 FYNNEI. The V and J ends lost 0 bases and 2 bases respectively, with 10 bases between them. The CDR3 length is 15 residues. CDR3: CASSEATTLNYGYTF. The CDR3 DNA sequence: TGTGCCAGCAGTGAAGCGACTACACTAAACTATGGCTACACCTTC.

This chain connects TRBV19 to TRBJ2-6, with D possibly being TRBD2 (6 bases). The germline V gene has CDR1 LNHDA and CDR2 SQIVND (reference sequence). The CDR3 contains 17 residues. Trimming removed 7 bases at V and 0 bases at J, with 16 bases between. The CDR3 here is CASTLGGPVSGANVLTF. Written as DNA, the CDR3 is TGTGCCAGTACTCTAGGAGGGCCTGTCTCTGGGGCCAACGTCCTGACTTTC.

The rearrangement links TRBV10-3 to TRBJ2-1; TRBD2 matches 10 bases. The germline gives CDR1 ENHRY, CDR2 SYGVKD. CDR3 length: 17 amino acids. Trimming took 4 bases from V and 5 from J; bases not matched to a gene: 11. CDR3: CAISAASGSSGHNEQFF. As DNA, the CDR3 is TGTGCCATCAGTGCCGCTAGCGGGAGTTCGGGCCACAATGAGCAGTTCTTC.

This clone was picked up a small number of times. The CDR3 DNA follows: TGTGCCAGCAGCGTATCTCCCTCCGGCGGCTCTGGAAACACCATATATTTT. Its translation: CASSVSPSGGSGNTIYF. The rearrangement uses TRBV9 and TRBJ1-3; D gene uncertain. The ends were cut back, 1 base at V and 0 bases at J, with 14 bases in the middle. Germline V lookup: CDR1 SGDLS, CDR2 YYNGEE. This CDR3 region has 17 residues.

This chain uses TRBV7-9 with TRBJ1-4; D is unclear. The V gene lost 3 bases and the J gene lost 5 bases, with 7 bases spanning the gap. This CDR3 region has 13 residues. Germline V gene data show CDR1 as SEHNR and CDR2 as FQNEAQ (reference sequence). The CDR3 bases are TGTGCCAGCAGCTTTAGAACCAATGAAAAACTGTTTTTT. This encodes CASSFRTNEKLFF.

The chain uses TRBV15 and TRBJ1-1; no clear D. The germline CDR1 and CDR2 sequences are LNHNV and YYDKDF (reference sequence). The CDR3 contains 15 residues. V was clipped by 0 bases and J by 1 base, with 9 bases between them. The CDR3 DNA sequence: TGTGCCACCAGCAGAGATCCCCTGGGGAACACTGAAGCTTTCTTT. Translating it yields CATSRDPLGNTEAFF.

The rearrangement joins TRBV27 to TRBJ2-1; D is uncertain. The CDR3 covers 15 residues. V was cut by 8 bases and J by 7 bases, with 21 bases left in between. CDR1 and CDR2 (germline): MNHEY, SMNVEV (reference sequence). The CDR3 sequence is CASAPTPAQSNEQFF. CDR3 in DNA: TGTGCCAGCGCTCCCACCCCGGCACAAAGTAATGAGCAGTTCTTC.

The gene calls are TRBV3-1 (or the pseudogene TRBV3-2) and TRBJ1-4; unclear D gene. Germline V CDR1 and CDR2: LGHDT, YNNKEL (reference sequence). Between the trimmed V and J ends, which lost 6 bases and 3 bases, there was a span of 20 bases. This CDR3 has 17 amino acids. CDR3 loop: CASSPSRASGANEKLFF. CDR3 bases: TGTGCCAGCAGTCCTTCACGGGCCTCGGGAGCTAATGAAAAACTGTTTTTT.

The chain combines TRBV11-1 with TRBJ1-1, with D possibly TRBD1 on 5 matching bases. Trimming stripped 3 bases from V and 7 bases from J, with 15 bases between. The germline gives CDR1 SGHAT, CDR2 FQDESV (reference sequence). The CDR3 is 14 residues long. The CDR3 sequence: CASSLGRVSLEAFF. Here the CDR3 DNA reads TGTGCCAGCAGCTTGGGACGGGTTTCCCTTGAAGCTTTCTTT.

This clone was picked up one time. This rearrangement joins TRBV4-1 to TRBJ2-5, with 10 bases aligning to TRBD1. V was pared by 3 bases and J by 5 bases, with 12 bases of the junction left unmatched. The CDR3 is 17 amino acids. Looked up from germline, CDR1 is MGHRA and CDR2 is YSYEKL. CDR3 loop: CASSHYLTGGYGETQYF. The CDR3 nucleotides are TGCGCCAGCAGCCACTATTTGACAGGGGGCTATGGGGAGACCCAGTACTTC.

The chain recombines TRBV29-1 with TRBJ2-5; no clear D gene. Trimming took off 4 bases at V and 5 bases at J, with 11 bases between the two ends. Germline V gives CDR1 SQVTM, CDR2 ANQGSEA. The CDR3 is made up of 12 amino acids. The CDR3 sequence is CSVVVVRETQYF. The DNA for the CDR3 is TGCAGCGTTGTGGTAGTTCGGGAGACCCAGTACTTC.

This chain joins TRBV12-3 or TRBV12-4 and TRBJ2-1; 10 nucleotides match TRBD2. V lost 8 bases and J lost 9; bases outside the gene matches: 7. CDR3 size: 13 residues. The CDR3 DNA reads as TGTGCCAGCCTGAGCGGGAGGGCCGGTGAGCAGTTCTTC. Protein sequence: CASLSGRAGEQFF.

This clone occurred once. In DNA, the CDR3 is TGTGCCAGCTCACTATACACAGATACGCAGTATTTT. It is translated as CASSLYTDTQYF. J is TRBJ2-3 and V is TRBV18; D unresolved. Looked up from germline, CDR1 is KGHSH and CDR2 is LQKENI. The V end was cut by 4 bases, the J end by 2 bases, with 4 bases between. The CDR3 is 12 residues long.

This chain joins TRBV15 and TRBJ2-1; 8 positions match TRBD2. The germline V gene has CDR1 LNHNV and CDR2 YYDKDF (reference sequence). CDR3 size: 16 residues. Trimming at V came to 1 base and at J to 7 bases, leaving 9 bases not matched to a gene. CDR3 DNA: TGTGCCACCAGCAGAGTGTTACTAGCGGAGACGAATGAGCAGTTCTTC. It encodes CATSRVLLAETNEQFF. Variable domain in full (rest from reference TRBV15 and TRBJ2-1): DAMVIQNPRYQVTQFGKPVTLSCSQTLNHNVMYWYQQKSSQAPKLLFHYYDKDFNNEADTPDNFQSRRPNTSFCFLDIRSPGLGDTAMYLCATSRVLLAETNEQFFGPGTRLTVL.

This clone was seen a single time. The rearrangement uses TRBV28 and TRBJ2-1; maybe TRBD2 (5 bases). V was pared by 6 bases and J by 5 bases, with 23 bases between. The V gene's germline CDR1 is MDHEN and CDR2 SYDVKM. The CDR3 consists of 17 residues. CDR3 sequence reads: CASSPDGLKRLNNEQFF. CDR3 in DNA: TGTGCCAGCAGCCCGGATGGACTGAAAAGGTTGAACAATGAGCAGTTCTTC. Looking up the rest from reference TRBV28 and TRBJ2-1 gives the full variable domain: DVKVTQSSRYLVKRTGEKVFLECVQDMDHENMFWYRQDPGLGLRLIYFSYDVKMKEKGDIPEGYSVSREKKERFSLILESASTNQTSMYLCASSPDGLKRLNNEQFFGPGTRLTVL.

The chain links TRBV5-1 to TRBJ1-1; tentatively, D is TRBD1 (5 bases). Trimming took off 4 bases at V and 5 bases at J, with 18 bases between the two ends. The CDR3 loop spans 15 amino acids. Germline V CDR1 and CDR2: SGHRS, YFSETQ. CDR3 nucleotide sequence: TGCGCCAGCAGCGTTACAGTCGGTCGGGGGACTGAAGCTTTCTTT. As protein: CASSVTVGRGTEAFF.

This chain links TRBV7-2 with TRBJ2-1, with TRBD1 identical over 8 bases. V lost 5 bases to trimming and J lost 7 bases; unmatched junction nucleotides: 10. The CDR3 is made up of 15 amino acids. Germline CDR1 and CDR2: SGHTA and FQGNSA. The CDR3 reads CASSPGTGYWNEQFF. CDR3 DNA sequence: TGTGCCAGCAGCCCAGGGACAGGTTACTGGAATGAGCAGTTCTTC.

CDR3 region: CSVEDQGEQYF. The CDR3 coding sequence is TGCAGCGTTGAAGATCAGGGCGAGCAGTACTTC. This chain uses TRBV29-1 with TRBJ2-7; D perhaps matches TRBD1 (5 bases). CDR1 and CDR2 from the germline V gene are SQVTM and ANQGSEA. There are 11 residues in the CDR3. V was trimmed by 0 bases and J by 6 bases, leaving 6 bases between them.

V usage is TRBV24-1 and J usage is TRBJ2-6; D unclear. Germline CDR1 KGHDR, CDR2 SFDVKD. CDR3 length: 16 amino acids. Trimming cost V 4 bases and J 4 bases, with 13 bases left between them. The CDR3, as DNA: TGTGCCACCAGTGACCCCGGCCCTCTGGGGGCCAACGTCCTGACTTTC. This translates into CATSDPGPLGANVLTF.

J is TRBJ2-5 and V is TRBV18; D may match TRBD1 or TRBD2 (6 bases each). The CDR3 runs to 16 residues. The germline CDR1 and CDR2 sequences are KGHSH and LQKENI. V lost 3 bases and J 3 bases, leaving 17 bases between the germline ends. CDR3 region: CASSPLPGAPEETQYF. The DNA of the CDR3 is TGTGCCAGCTCACCTCTACCGGGGGCCCCGGAAGAGACCCAGTACTTC.

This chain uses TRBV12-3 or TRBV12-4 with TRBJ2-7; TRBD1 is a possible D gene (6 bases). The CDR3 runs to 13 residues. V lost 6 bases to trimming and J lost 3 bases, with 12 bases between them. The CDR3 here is CASSLGQSYEQYF. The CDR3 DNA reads TGTGCCAGCAGCCTTGGACAGAGCTACGAGCAGTACTTC.

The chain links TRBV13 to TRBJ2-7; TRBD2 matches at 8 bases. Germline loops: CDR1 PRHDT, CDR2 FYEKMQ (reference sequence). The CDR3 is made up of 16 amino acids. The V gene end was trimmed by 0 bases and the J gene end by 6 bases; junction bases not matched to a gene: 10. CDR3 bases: TGTGCCAGCAGCTTAGGCACAACTAGCGGCCTCCGCGAGCAGTACTTC. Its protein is CASSLGTTSGLREQYF.

The CDR3 region is CASSDRRQNSEQYF. DNA of the CDR3: TGTGCCAGCAGTGACCGCCGACAGAATTCCGAGCAGTACTTC. The chain has TRBV25-1 and TRBJ2-7, with D perhaps TRBD1 (5 bases). The V end was cut by 3 bases, the J end by 6 bases, with 15 bases between. The CDR3 is 14 residues long. Germline CDR1 MGHDK, CDR2 SYGVNS.

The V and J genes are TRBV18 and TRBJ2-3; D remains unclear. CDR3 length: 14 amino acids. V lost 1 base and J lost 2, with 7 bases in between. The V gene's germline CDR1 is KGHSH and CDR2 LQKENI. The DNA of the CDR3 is TGTGCCAGCTCACCACAGGAGTTCACAGATACGCAGTATTTT. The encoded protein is CASSPQEFTDTQYF.

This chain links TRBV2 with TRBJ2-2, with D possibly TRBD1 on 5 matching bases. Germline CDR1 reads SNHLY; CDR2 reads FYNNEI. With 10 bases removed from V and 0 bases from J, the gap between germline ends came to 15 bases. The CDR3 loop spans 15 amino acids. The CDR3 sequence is CATRVGSSNTGELFF. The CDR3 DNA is TGTGCCACCAGGGTTGGGTCCTCGAACACCGGGGAGCTGTTTTTT.

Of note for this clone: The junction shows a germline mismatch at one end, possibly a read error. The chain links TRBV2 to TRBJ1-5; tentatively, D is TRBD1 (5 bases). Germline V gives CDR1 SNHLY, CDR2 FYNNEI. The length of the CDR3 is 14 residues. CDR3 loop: CASSEDSPNQPQHF. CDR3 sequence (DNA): TGTGCCAGCAGCGAAGACAGTCCCAATCAGCCCCAGCATTTT. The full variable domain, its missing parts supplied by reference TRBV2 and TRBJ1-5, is EPEVTQTPSHQVTQMGQEVILRCVPISNHLYFYWYRQILGQKVEFLVSFYNNEISEKSEIFDDQFSVERPDGSNFTLKIRSTKLEDSAMYFCASSEDSPNQPQHFGDGTRLSIL.

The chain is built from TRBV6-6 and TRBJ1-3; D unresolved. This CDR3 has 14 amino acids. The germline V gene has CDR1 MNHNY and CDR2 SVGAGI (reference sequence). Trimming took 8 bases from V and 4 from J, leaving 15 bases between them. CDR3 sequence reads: CASRPGLGGNTIYF. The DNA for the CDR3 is TGTGCCAGCCGACCGGGGTTGGGAGGAAACACCATATATTTT.

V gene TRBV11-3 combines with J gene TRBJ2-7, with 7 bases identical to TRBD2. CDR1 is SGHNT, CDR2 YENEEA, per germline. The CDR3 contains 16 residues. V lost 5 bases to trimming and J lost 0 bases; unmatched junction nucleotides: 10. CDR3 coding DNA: TGTGCCAGCAGCCCGGAGTCGGGAGGAGACTCCTACGAGCAGTACTTC. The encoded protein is CASSPESGGDSYEQYF.